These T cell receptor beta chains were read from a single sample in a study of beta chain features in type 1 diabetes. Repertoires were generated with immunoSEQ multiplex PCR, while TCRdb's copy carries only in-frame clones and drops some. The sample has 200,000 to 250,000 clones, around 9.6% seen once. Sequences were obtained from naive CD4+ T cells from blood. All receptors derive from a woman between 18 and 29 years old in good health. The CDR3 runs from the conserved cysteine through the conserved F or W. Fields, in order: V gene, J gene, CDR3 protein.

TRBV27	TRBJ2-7	CASSLRDVPGLGYEQYF
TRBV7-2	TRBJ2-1	CASSLTLGLAQFF
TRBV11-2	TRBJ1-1	CASSLDRGLNTEAFF
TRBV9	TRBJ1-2	CASSVDGQDYGYTF
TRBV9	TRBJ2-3	CASSVGVAGVADTQYF
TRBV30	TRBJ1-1	CAWSAPTGGGTEAFF
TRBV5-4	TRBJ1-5	CASSLGVNQPQHF
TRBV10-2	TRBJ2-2	CASLQGGRAGELFF
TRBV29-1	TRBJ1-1	CSAVGHGIHTEAFF
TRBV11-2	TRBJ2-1	CASSLVLAEYYNEQFF
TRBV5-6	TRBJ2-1	CASSLELVYSEQFF
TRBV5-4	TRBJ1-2	CASSLDPGPDGYTF
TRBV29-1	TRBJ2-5	CSVEDSRGRQTQYF
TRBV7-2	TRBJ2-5	CASSLHVPGQGPGAQYF
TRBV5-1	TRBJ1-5	CASSPDRDQPQHF
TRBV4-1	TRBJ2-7	CASSQEWGLAGSYEQYF
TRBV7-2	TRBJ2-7	CASSLEPGRTYEQYF
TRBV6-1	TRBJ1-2	CASSEKRQDRGYTF
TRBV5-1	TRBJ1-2	CASSTTGIGRNYGYTF
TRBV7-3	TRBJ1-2	CASSPAGTGGGGYTF
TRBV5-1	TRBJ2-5	CASSTGLAGAQETQYF
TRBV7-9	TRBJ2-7	CASSPIAGGVYEQYF
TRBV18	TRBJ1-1	CASSPRAGLTEAFF
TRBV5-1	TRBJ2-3	CASTAGDTQYF
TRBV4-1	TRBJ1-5	CASSQEEAGAQHF
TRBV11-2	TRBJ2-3	CASSYTVTSGSFTQYF
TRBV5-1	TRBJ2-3	CASSLLDSSTDTQYF
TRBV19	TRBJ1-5	CASGWWAGNQPQHF
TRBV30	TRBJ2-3	CAGYSGGIDTQYF
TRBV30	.	CAWGTGLAYEQYF
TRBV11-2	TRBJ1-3	CASSLDAGYGSGNTIYF
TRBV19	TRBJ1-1	CASSIEGRSTEAFF
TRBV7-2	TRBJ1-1	CASSPYSTGTEAFF
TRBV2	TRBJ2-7	CASRRTRLSYEQYF
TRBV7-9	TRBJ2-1	CASSLGRGTHNEQFF
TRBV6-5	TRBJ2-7	CASSVERDYEQYF
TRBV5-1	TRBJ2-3	CASSFSDPGRVTDTQYF
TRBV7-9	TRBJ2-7	CASSSRRGGARIYEQYF
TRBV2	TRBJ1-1	CASSGTGGWGNTEAFF
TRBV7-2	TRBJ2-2	CASSVGLAGTGELFF
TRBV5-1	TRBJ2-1	CASSLRTGQGWAKIYNEQFF
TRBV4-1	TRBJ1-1	CASSQGYGGTEAFF
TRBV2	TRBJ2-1	CASSELAGYNEQFF
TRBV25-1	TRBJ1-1	CASSDWSQRNTEAFF
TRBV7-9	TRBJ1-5	CASSPPGGTAQHF
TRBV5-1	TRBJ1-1	CASSLRNNKNTEAFF
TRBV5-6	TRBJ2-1	CASSFLSFEGYNEQFF
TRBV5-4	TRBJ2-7	CASSLGPGEPPREQYF
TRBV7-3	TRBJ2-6	CASSLRTGSGANVLTF
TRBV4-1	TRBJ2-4	CASSQIGSGRANIQYF
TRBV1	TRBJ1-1	CTSSQDLGQGKTEAFF
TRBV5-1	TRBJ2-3	CASSTSGSTDTQYF
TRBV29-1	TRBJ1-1	CSARTGGDEAFF
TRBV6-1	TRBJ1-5	CAISDAGTGAKQPQHF
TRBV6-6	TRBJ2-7	CATSRDSYEQYF